The 11 T cell receptor beta chains listed next were all sequenced from one sample in a study of T cell responses to AZD1222 COVID-19 vaccine. Libraries were prepared by immunoSEQ multiplex PCR; TCRdb keeps only in-frame clonotypes and omits some of them. The table has roughly 150,000 clones, 85% to 95% seen once. This specimen consisted of peripheral blood, obtained 28 days after the second AZD1222 dose. The receptor set was obtained from an adult who received the AZD1222 COVID-19 vaccine.

V usage is TRBV19 and J usage is TRBJ2-7, with 9 positions matching TRBD2. V dropped 7 bases and J dropped 7; count of bases not matched to a gene: 8. Germline CDR1 LNHDA, CDR2 SQIVND (reference sequence). This CDR3 contains 13 residues. CDR3 coding DNA: TGTGCCAGTAAGGCGGGCGGGAGGGATGAGCAGTACTTC. This sequence encodes CASKAGGRDEQYF.

V is TRBV3-1 (or the pseudogene TRBV3-2) and J is TRBJ2-1; no definite D call. CDR1 LGHDT and CDR2 YNNKEL come from the germline V gene (reference sequence). V was trimmed by 0 bases and J by 11 bases, leaving 11 bases between them. The CDR3 is 13 residues long. The DNA of the CDR3 is TGTGCCAGCAGCCAAGATTACAGCCTGAAGCAGTTCTTC. Its protein product is CASSQDYSLKQFF.

The chain employs TRBV21-1 and TRBJ2-1; TRBD2 was called by the table and not checked on the DNA. TRBV21-1 constitutes a pseudogene. The CDR3 runs to 16 residues. CDR3 protein: CASTPAEKREAAEQFF. CDR3 coding DNA: TGTGCCAGCACCCCGGCGGAGAAGCGGGAGGCCGCCGAGCAGTTCTTC.

This clone was counted between two and nine times. The chain is built from TRBV19 and TRBJ1-5; D may be TRBD1 (5 bases). Germline V gives CDR1 LNHDA, CDR2 SQIVND (reference sequence). Trimming removed 8 bases at V and 2 bases at J, with 16 bases between. This CDR3 contains 15 residues. Written as DNA, the CDR3 is TGTGCCAGTCGGGCTTTCAAAGGGGGCAATCAGCCCCAGCATTTT. Its protein product is CASRAFKGGNQPQHF.

The rearrangement links TRBV5-1 to TRBJ1-2; TRBD1 is a possible D gene (6 bases). The germline gives CDR1 SGHRS, CDR2 YFSETQ. The CDR3 covers 15 residues. The germline V and J ends were trimmed by 2 bases and 8 bases, with 19 bases remaining between them. The CDR3 sequence: CASSFSVRGVYGYTF. In nucleotides, the CDR3 is TGCGCCAGCAGCTTCTCTGTCAGGGGTGTATACGGCTACACCTTC.

The rearrangement joins TRBV7-6 to TRBJ2-5, with 12 bases aligning to TRBD1. The junction had 8 bases not matched to a gene; V was cut back by 5 bases and J by 4 bases. There are 16 residues in the CDR3. Germline CDR1 and CDR2: SGHVS and FNYEAQ. The CDR3 reads CASSPGTGGPRETQYF. As DNA, the CDR3 is TGTGCCAGCAGCCCTGGGACAGGGGGCCCTAGAGAGACCCAGTACTTC. Full variable domain (rest looked up from reference TRBV7-6 and TRBJ2-5): GAGVSQSPRYKVTKRGQDVALRCDPISGHVSLYWYRQALGQGPEFLTYFNYEAQQDKSGLPNDRFSAERPEGSISTLTIQRTEQRDSAMYRCASSPGTGGPRETQYFGPGTRLLVL.

The chain recombines TRBV29-1 with TRBJ1-1, with a possible D match to TRBD1 (5 bases). V lost 4 bases and J 0 bases, leaving 9 bases between the germline ends. This CDR3 region has 13 residues. CDR1 and CDR2 (germline): SQVTM, ANQGSEA. The CDR3 DNA follows: TGCAGCGTTGGGGGCCGAATGAACACTGAAGCTTTCTTT. This sequence encodes CSVGGRMNTEAFF.

CDR3 region: CASSRDSRETQYF. The DNA of the CDR3 is TGTGCCAGCAGTCGGGACAGTCGGGAGACCCAGTACTTC. The chain employs TRBV2 and TRBJ2-5, with TRBD1 matching over 7 bases. Germline CDR1 is SNHLY and CDR2 is FYNNEI. The CDR3 contains 13 residues. Trimming took 5 bases from V and 5 from J; bases not matched to a gene: 5.

The chain recombines TRBV14 with TRBJ2-1, with TRBD1 matching 7 bases. Looked up from germline, CDR1 is SGHDN and CDR2 is FVKESK. Trimming took 1 base from V and 6 from J; bases not matched to a gene: 9. The CDR3 is made up of 16 amino acids. CDR3 in amino acids: CASSQVVGGPFNEQFF. The CDR3 DNA sequence: TGTGCCAGCAGCCAAGTAGTAGGGGGCCCCTTCAATGAGCAGTTCTTC.

This chain connects TRBV5-1 to TRBJ1-1; no clear D. Per germline, CDR1 SGHRS and CDR2 YFSETQ. The CDR3 spans 14 residues. The ends were cut back, 1 base at V and 0 bases at J, with 7 bases in the middle. In DNA form, the CDR3 reads TGCGCCAGCAGCTTGAGCAACCTGAACACTGAAGCTTTCTTT. This sequence encodes CASSLSNLNTEAFF.

V usage is TRBV6-5 and J usage is TRBJ2-2; D call uncertain. This CDR3 is 13 amino acids long. The V gene lost 6 bases and the J gene lost 9 bases, with 14 bases spanning the gap. Per the germline V gene, CDR1 is MNHEY and CDR2 is SVGAGI. The CDR3 DNA reads TGTGCCAGCAGAACCACACAGAGTAGGGAGCTGTTTTTT. Translation: CASRTTQSRELFF.